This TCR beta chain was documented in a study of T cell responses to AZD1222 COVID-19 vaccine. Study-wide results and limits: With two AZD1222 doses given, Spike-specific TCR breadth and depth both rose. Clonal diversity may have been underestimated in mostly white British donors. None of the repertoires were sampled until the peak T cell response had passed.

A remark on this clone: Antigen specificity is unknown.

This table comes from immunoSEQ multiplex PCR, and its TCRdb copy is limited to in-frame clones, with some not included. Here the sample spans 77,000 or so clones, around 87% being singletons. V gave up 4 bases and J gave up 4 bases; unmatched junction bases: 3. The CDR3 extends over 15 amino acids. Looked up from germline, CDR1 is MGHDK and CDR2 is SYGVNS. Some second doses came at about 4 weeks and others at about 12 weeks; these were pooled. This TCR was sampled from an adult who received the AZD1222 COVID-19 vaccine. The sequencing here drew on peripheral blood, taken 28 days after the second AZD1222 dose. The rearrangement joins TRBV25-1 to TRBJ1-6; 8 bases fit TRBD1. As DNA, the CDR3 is TGTGCCAGCAGTGGACGACAGGGGTATAATTCACCCCTCCACTTT. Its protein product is CASSGRQGYNSPLHF.